The 26 T cell receptor beta chains in this list originate from one sample, sequenced in a study of blood T cell repertoires in COVID-19. Data came from immunoSEQ multiplex PCR; TCRdb stores just in-frame clones and leaves some out. The data contain tens of thousands of clones, about 86% of them singletons. The specimen sequenced was peripheral blood. The source of these receptors is an older man with COVID-19, enrolled during active disease.

This clone has a handful of counts. J is TRBJ1-1 and V is TRBV10-1; maybe TRBD1 (5 bases). The CDR3 is made up of 13 amino acids. V dropped 4 bases and J dropped 1 base, with 7 bases sitting between them. Germline values: CDR1 WNHNN, CDR2 SYGVQD (reference sequence). The CDR3 loop reads CASSGQRNTEAFF. The CDR3 coding sequence is TGCGCCAGCAGTGGACAGCGGAACACTGAAGCTTTCTTT.

This chain uses TRBV10-1 with TRBJ2-7; 8 bases agree with TRBD1. J gave up 4 bases and V 6 bases, and 14 bases lay outside the gene matches. This CDR3 has 16 residues. From germline, CDR1 is WNHNN and CDR2 SYGVQD (reference sequence). The DNA of the CDR3 is TGCGCCAGCAGCCGAGAGGGGCCAGGGGGCTCTTACGAGCAGTACTTC. It specifies CASSREGPGGSYEQYF.

The chain is built from TRBV27 and TRBJ2-7; 7 bases map to TRBD1. Germline lookup yields CDR1 MNHEY and CDR2 SMNVEV (reference sequence). J gave up 3 bases and V 6 bases, and 5 bases lay outside the gene matches. The CDR3 consists of 13 residues. CDR3 DNA: TGTGCCAGCAGAGAGACAGGGAGCTACGAGCAGTACTTC. Its protein is CASRETGSYEQYF.

V usage is TRBV29-1 and J usage is TRBJ2-1; 8 nucleotides align to TRBD1. V dropped 6 bases and J dropped 1; count of bases not matched to a gene: 11. The CDR3 is 16 amino acids. Per germline, CDR1 SQVTM and CDR2 ANQGSEA. As DNA, the CDR3 is TGCAGCGTCGAGACCAGGGGGCATCAGTCCTACAATGAGCAGTTCTTC. Protein: CSVETRGHQSYNEQFF.

The rearrangement joins TRBV6-2 or TRBV6-3 to TRBJ2-5; the D gene is possibly TRBD2 (6 bases). The CDR3 sequence is 14 residues long. Trimming stripped 4 bases from V and 5 bases from J, with 14 bases between. Germline V gives CDR1 MNHEY, CDR2 SVGEGT. This CDR3 reads CASSFRRGRETQYF. CDR3 bases: TGTGCCAGCAGTTTCCGCCGAGGGAGGGAGACCCAGTACTTC.

This rearrangement joins TRBV24-1 to TRBJ2-2; D is unresolved. Germline CDR1 and CDR2: KGHDR and SFDVKD. V lost 7 bases and J lost 0, with 11 bases in between. The CDR3 has 15 amino acids. As DNA, the CDR3 is TGTGCCACCAGACCCGCAGGCGCGAACACCGGGGAGCTGTTTTTT. This translates into CATRPAGANTGELFF.

V gene TRBV7-6 combines with J gene TRBJ1-5, with TRBD1 as a possible D gene (5 bases). V was cut by 0 bases and J by 5 bases, with 5 bases left in between. The CDR3 runs 13 residues. The germline CDR1 and CDR2 sequences are SGHVS and FNYEAQ. The CDR3 protein is CASSLARDQPQHF. In DNA, the CDR3 is TGTGCCAGCAGCTTAGCCAGGGATCAGCCCCAGCATTTT. Together with reference TRBV7-6 and TRBJ1-5, the CDR3 gives the full variable domain: GAGVSQSPRYKVTKRGQDVALRCDPISGHVSLYWYRQALGQGPEFLTYFNYEAQQDKSGLPNDRFSAERPEGSISTLTIQRTEQRDSAMYRCASSLARDQPQHFGDGTRLSIL.

The chain has TRBV4-1 and TRBJ1-2; 9 bases match TRBD1. After removal of 4 bases from V and 10 bases from J, the junction contained 7 bases not matched to a gene. Per the germline V gene, CDR1 is MGHRA and CDR2 is YSYEKL. The CDR3 has 13 residues. This CDR3 reads CASSLRDREFYTF. CDR3 DNA sequence: TGCGCCAGCAGCCTCCGGGACAGGGAGTTCTACACCTTC.

This chain joins TRBV19 and TRBJ1-2, with 7 nucleotides matching TRBD1. The CDR3 covers 14 residues. The V segment lost 5 bases and the J segment 6 bases; nucleotides outside the gene matches: 9. Germline CDR1 and CDR2: LNHDA and SQIVND (reference sequence). DNA for the CDR3: TGTGCCAGTAGTCGCAGACAGGGTGGCGATGGCTACACCTTC. Translated: CASSRRQGGDGYTF.

This clone was seen a few times. J is TRBJ1-1 and V is TRBV7-2; D not resolved. The CDR3 is 12 amino acids. Trimming cost V 9 bases and J 0 bases, with 8 bases left between them. Germline-derived CDR1 and CDR2 are SGHTA and FQGNSA. The CDR3 sequence: CASMRVNTEAFF. The CDR3 nucleotides are TGTGCCAGTATGCGGGTGAACACTGAAGCTTTCTTT.

CDR3 DNA: TGTGCCAGCAGCCGGGGACAGGTTTCCTACGAGCAGTACTTC. It encodes CASSRGQVSYEQYF. The chain employs TRBV5-4 and TRBJ2-7; 8 bases agree with TRBD1. Germline CDR1 and CDR2: SGHNT and YYREEE (reference sequence). Germline trimming cut 4 bases from V and 1 base from J; bases unmatched to any gene: 4. The CDR3 spans 14 residues.

This chain connects TRBV27 to TRBJ2-5; TRBD1 matches at 8 bases. Unmatched junction bases numbered 12, after V lost 0 bases and J lost 6 bases. Germline assignment: CDR1 MNHEY and CDR2 SMNVEV (reference sequence). CDR3 length: 17 amino acids. The DNA for the CDR3 is TGTGCCAGCAGTTTATCCCGAGACAGGGGACTTAGGAAGACCCAGTACTTC. Residues: CASSLSRDRGLRKTQYF.

This clone appeared once. The chain joins TRBV12-3 or TRBV12-4 to TRBJ2-7; TRBD2 is a possible D gene (6 bases). The V and J ends lost 6 bases and 5 bases respectively, with 14 bases between them. This CDR3 has 13 amino acids. The CDR3 nucleotides read TGTGCCAGCAGGTCGACTAGTAACCACGAGCAGTACTTC. Residues: CASRSTSNHEQYF.

The genes are TRBV7-3 and TRBJ2-7, with D maybe TRBD2 (6 bases). Between the trimmed V and J ends, which lost 4 bases and 7 bases, there was a span of 17 bases. Germline V gene data show CDR1 as SGHTA and CDR2 as FQGTGA. This CDR3 comprises 14 residues. The CDR3 sequence: CASSSGLSGGEQYF. The CDR3 region has the DNA TGTGCCAGCAGCTCGGGACTCTCGGGTGGAGAGCAGTACTTC.

J is TRBJ2-7 and V is TRBV12-3 or TRBV12-4; 8 nucleotides line up with TRBD1. The CDR3 consists of 13 residues. The V gene end was trimmed by 5 bases and the J gene end by 6 bases; junction bases not matched to a gene: 6. In DNA form, the CDR3 reads TGTGCCAGCAGTCCCGAGACAGGGGTCGAGCAGTACTTC. Translating gives CASSPETGVEQYF.

This clone was seen only once. This chain joins TRBV19 and TRBJ2-5; 8 positions match TRBD2. Germline-derived CDR1 and CDR2 are LNHDA and SQIVND (reference sequence). Losses at the gene ends were 6 bases for V and 5 bases for J; bases not matched to a gene: 8. The CDR3 extends over 14 amino acids. This CDR3 reads CASSYGREGETQYF. The CDR3 region has the DNA TGTGCCAGTAGCTACGGCCGGGAGGGGGAGACCCAGTACTTC.

This clone was picked up many times. The CDR3 bases are TGTGCCAGCAGCCCCGACAGGGCGAACACTGAAGCTTTCTTT. This codes for CASSPDRANTEAFF. The chain uses TRBV7-2 and TRBJ1-1; the match to TRBD1 covers 7 bases. V was pared by 5 bases and J by 1 base, with 4 bases of the junction left unmatched. Looked up from germline, CDR1 is SGHTA and CDR2 is FQGNSA. CDR3 length: 14 amino acids.

The chain couples TRBV4-3 to TRBJ1-4, with TRBD1 matching over 9 bases. Germline V gene lookup returns CDR1 LGHNA and CDR2 YSLEER. The CDR3 sequence is 19 residues long. Trimming at V came to 0 bases and at J to 3 bases, leaving 11 bases not matched to a gene. CDR3 sequence (DNA): TGCGCCAGCAGCCAAGATACCAGACAGGGGGAGAGGGCTAATGAAAAACTGTTTTTT. It codes for CASSQDTRQGERANEKLFF.

This clone has more than one count but fewer than ten. The chain links TRBV19 to TRBJ2-1, with 7 positions matching TRBD2. Per the germline V gene, CDR1 is LNHDA and CDR2 is SQIVND (reference sequence). V was pared by 6 bases and J by 12 bases, with 14 bases of the junction left unmatched. This CDR3 contains 14 residues. The CDR3: CASSTGGRAWVQFF. The CDR3 DNA reads as TGTGCCAGTAGCACTGGTGGGAGGGCCTGGGTGCAGTTCTTC. Drawing the rest from reference TRBV19 and TRBJ2-1, the complete variable domain is DGGITQSPKYLFRKEGQNVTLSCEQNLNHDAMYWYRQDPGQGLRLIYYSQIVNDFQKGDIAEGYSVSREKKESFPLTVTSAQKNPTAFYLCASSTGGRAWVQFFGPGTRLTVL.

V gene TRBV29-1 combines with J gene TRBJ2-7; TRBD1 matches at 10 bases. In germline, CDR1 is SQVTM, CDR2 ANQGSEA. V lost 5 bases to trimming and J lost 5 bases; unmatched junction nucleotides: 9. The CDR3 length is 14 residues. CDR3 amino acids: CSVFRDRGGHEQYV. The DNA for the CDR3 is TGCAGCGTTTTCCGGGACAGGGGCGGCCACGAGCAGTACGTC.

This chain uses TRBV18 with TRBJ2-2; 7 bases are shared with TRBD2. This CDR3 is built from 18 residues. CDR1 is KGHSH and CDR2 is LQKENI in the germline V gene. V lost 4 bases and J lost 3; bases outside the gene matches: 14. In nucleotides, the CDR3 is TGTGCCAGCTCACGACAACAATTACCCAGCGGGGACACCGGGGAGCTGTTTTTT. It specifies CASSRQQLPSGDTGELFF.

This chain joins TRBV19 and TRBJ2-5; unclear D gene. Trimming left V 7 bases short and J 0 bases short, with 15 bases between. Germline CDR1 is LNHDA and CDR2 is SQIVND (reference sequence). This CDR3 comprises 15 residues. The DNA for the CDR3 is TGTGCCAGTACCCGGAGCGCACTGTACCAAGAGACCCAGTACTTC. This codes for CASTRSALYQETQYF.

The chain employs TRBV10-1 and TRBJ2-7, with TRBD2 identical over 11 bases. Germline trimming cut 7 bases from V and 0 bases from J; bases unmatched to any gene: 8. Germline-derived CDR1 and CDR2 are WNHNN and SYGVQD (reference sequence). The CDR3 sequence is 16 residues long. The CDR3 DNA reads as TGCGCCAGCAAACCGACTAGCGGGACGAGCTCCTACGAGCAGTACGTC. Translating gives CASKPTSGTSSYEQYV.

Relative to its sample, this clone is medium-sized (0.01 to 0.1%). V gene TRBV7-8 combines with J gene TRBJ1-1; no reliable D call. Per the germline V gene, CDR1 is SGHVS and CDR2 is FQNEAQ. The CDR3 sequence is 13 residues long. Trimming stripped 2 bases from V and 5 bases from J, with 9 bases between. The CDR3 nucleotides read TGTGCCAGCAGCTTAAACCCGCAGACTGAAGCTTTCTTT. Translation: CASSLNPQTEAFF.

This rearrangement joins TRBV19 to TRBJ1-1, with a possible D match to TRBD1 (5 bases). Per germline, CDR1 LNHDA and CDR2 SQIVND (reference sequence). The CDR3 runs 19 residues. Trimming left V 5 bases short and J 4 bases short, with 29 bases between. The CDR3 DNA reads TGTGCCAGTAGTGACCCCGCTTGGGGGAGGTCGGACGGTGTCACTGAAGCTTTCTTT. Encoded protein: CASSDPAWGRSDGVTEAFF.

This clone appeared once. V usage is TRBV5-1 and J usage is TRBJ1-2; 7 bases align to TRBD1. Germline CDR1 reads SGHRS; CDR2 reads YFSETQ. The CDR3 consists of 15 residues. V lost 4 bases and J lost 4; bases outside the gene matches: 10. The CDR3 sequence is CASSPRQGSGYGYTF. DNA for the CDR3: TGCGCCAGCAGCCCCCGACAGGGTTCGGGCTATGGCTACACCTTC.